This T cell receptor beta chain was retrieved from a study of CD8 T cells in Susac syndrome. About the study: When their blood was taken, the Susac syndrome patients had either not yet had any therapy, were taking corticosteroids, or were taking intravenous immunoglobulin alone.

The RNA, about 0.5 to 1 ug, was put through reverse transcription using random hexamers. Amplification of TCR beta CDR3 was carried out by immunoSEQ multiplex PCR, which covered 54 Vbeta and 13 Jbeta segments. TCRdb re-derived calls from the immunoSEQ multiplex PCR reads in MiXCR, one entry per CDR3 protein. Counted here are 170,000 or so distinct CDR3 sequences, 94% occurring once; the ten biggest clones make up more than 0.095%. In its sample, this clonotype was seen once. Its antigen is not identified. There are 14 residues in the CDR3. The germline V gene has CDR1 SNHLY and CDR2 FYNNEI. V was trimmed by 4 bases and J by 0 bases, leaving 9 bases between them. Broader study findings: Within Susac syndrome CD4+ T cell repertoires, clonal expansion was not evident.

Source material: CD4+ T cells from PBMCs. The chain recombines TRBV2 with TRBJ1-1, with unresolved D. This TCR was sampled from a human donor with Susac syndrome. The DNA of the CDR3 is TGTGCCAGCAGTGTTGAGGAGCTGAACACTGAAGCTTTCTTT. Translating it yields CASSVEELNTEAFF.